These T cell receptor beta chains were read from a single sample in a study of T cell repertoires in cytomegalovirus infection. In TCRdb, the reads were re-called with MiXCR into one record per CDR3 protein. The sample consists of more than 250,000 distinct CDR3 sequences, roughly an eighth of them appearing once. Sequenced input: PBMCs. Receptors were obtained from a human donor in good health (CMV status not recorded). Some clones in this sample may be carry-over from other donors' samples. CDR3s include the opening cysteine and the closing phenylalanine or tryptophan. A D gene is named only where the DNA matches it firmly. The listing skips clone size in some rows; elsewhere it reads once, few, many or a size class.

>many|TRBV7-2|TRBJ1-2|.
CASRNPPGASYGYTF
TGTGCCAGCAGGAACCCCCCGGGAGCCAGCTATGGCTACACCTTC
>few|TRBV29-1|TRBJ1-5|TRBD1
CSVGGGRSNQPQHF
TGCAGCGTGGGAGGGGGCAGGAGCAATCAGCCCCAGCATTTT
>many|TRBV11-2|TRBJ2-4|.
CASSLESTALAKNIQYF
TGTGCCAGCAGCTTAGAGAGTACAGCCCTAGCCAAAAACATTCAGTACTTC
>many|TRBV6-6|TRBJ1-3|.
CASSATGTSGNTIYF
TGTGCCAGCAGTGCGACAGGCACCTCTGGAAACACCATATATTTT
>few|TRBV6-5|TRBJ2-3|.
CASSYDQTDTQYF
TGTGCCAGCAGTTATGATCAGACAGATACGCAGTATTTT
>.|TRBV19|TRBJ2-1|.
CASSPLSGEEAHNEQFF
TGTGCCAGTAGCCCCTTATCCGGGGAGGAAGCCCACAATGAGCAGTTCTTC
>.|TRBV27|TRBJ2-1|TRBD2
CASSGAGGGRANEQFF
TGTGCCAGCAGTGGAGCAGGTGGCGGGAGGGCCAATGAGCAGTTCTTC
>few|TRBV7-4|TRBJ1-2|.
CAGGDTNYGYTF
TGTGCCGGAGGGGACACCAACTATGGCTACACCTTC
>.|TRBV11-2|TRBJ1-5|.
CASSLERGTPQHF
TGTGCCAGCAGCTTAGAGAGGGGGACGCCCCAGCATTTT
>.|TRBV14|TRBJ1-2|.
CASSQVRRANGRLYGYTF
TGTGCCAGCAGCCAAGTACGTCGTGCCAACGGGAGACTCTATGGCTACACCTTC
>few|TRBV20-1|TRBJ2-7|.
CSASFGSSYEQYF
TGCAGTGCTAGTTTTGGCAGTTCCTACGAGCAGTACTTC
>.|TRBV7-6|TRBJ1-4|.
CASSINGREKLFF
TGTGCCAGCAGCATAAACGGGCGTGAAAAACTGTTTTTT
>.|TRBV6-6|TRBJ1-1|.
CASRGGVEATEAFF
TGTGCCAGCAGAGGGGGAGTCGAAGCCACTGAAGCTTTCTTT
>.|TRBV29-1|TRBJ1-1|.
CSVELYTEAFF
TGCAGCGTTGAATTGTACACTGAAGCTTTCTTT
>.|TRBV29-1|TRBJ2-7|.
CSVKIGGVEQYF
TGCAGCGTGAAAATAGGAGGGGTTGAGCAGTACTTC
>many|TRBV12-3/TRBV12-4|TRBJ2-1|TRBD2
CASTLWAGGATHNEQFF
TGTGCCAGCACATTGTGGGCGGGAGGAGCGACTCACAATGAGCAGTTCTTC
>few|TRBV25-1|TRBJ2-5|TRBD1
CASSDSGAGTGGQKTQYF
TGTGCCAGCAGTGACTCGGGGGCCGGGACAGGGGGCCAAAAGACCCAGTACTTC
>many|TRBV6-1|TRBJ2-1|TRBD2
CASSEITSGYFYNEQFF
TGTGCCAGCAGTGAAATTACTAGCGGGTACTTTTACAATGAGCAGTTCTTC
>many|TRBV7-2|TRBJ2-2|TRBD2
CASSQNPAGTGELFF
TGTGCCAGCAGCCAAAACCCAGCGGGAACCGGGGAGCTGTTTTTT
>.|TRBV7-3|TRBJ2-2|TRBD2
CASSLWGGWNTGELFF
TGTGCCAGCAGCCTATGGGGGGGGTGGAACACCGGGGAGCTGTTTTTT
>many|TRBV7-2|TRBJ2-1|.
CASSPNGYNEQFF
TGTGCCAGCAGCCCCAACGGGTACAATGAGCAGTTCTTC
>many|TRBV6-2/TRBV6-3|TRBJ2-3|TRBD2
CASSAGLAGEGTDTQYF
TGTGCCAGCAGTGCCGGACTAGCGGGAGAAGGCACAGATACGCAGTATTTT
>.|TRBV7-3|TRBJ2-6|.
CASSPRPISGANVLTF
TGTGCCAGCAGCCCTCGACCGATCTCTGGGGCCAACGTCCTGACTTTC